The 8 T cell receptor beta chains listed next were all sequenced from one sample in a study of response to subunit inactivated influenza vaccine. TCRdb re-called the RT-PCR reads through MiXCR, storing one row per CDR3 protein. The sample carries about 620,000 distinct CDR3 sequences, 10% to 15% recorded once. Specimen: PBMCs from blood, collected on the day of vaccination. These TCRs come from a man in his fifties who received an inactivated influenza vaccine.

This clonotype appeared many times. This chain uses TRBV20-1 with TRBJ2-3, with D possibly TRBD1 on 5 matching bases. The CDR3 loop spans 15 amino acids. Germline V gene lookup returns CDR1 DFQATT and CDR2 SNEGSKA (reference sequence). V dropped 0 bases and J dropped 3 bases, with 13 bases sitting between them. In DNA, the CDR3 is TGCAGTGCTAGAGAGCAGGGCCCCGCGACAGATACGCAGTATTTT. Its translation: CSAREQGPATDTQYF.

This clonotype was observed a handful of times. The chain links TRBV28 to TRBJ2-1; TRBD1 agrees at 7 bases. The CDR3 is 15 residues long. The V segment lost 0 bases and the J segment 7 bases; nucleotides outside the gene matches: 6. Germline V CDR1 and CDR2: MDHEN, SYDVKM. The CDR3 sequence: CASSLWGDSVNEQFF. CDR3 DNA sequence: TGTGCCAGCAGTTTATGGGGGGACAGCGTTAATGAGCAGTTCTTC. Looking up the rest from reference TRBV28 and TRBJ2-1 gives the full variable domain: DVKVTQSSRYLVKRTGEKVFLECVQDMDHENMFWYRQDPGLGLRLIYFSYDVKMKEKGDIPEGYSVSREKKERFSLILESASTNQTSMYLCASSLWGDSVNEQFFGPGTRLTVL.

The sample holds a few counts of this clonotype. The V gene is TRBV12-3 or TRBV12-4, the J gene TRBJ1-6; 8 bases align to TRBD1. V trimming: 6 bases; J trimming: 10 bases; junction bases outside the gene matches: 8. The CDR3 extends over 14 amino acids. The CDR3 is CASSQGQGGSPLHF. CDR3 DNA sequence: TGTGCCAGCAGCCAAGGACAGGGAGGATCACCCCTCCACTTT.

The chain couples TRBV12-3 or TRBV12-4 to TRBJ2-5; TRBD1 matches 10 bases. Losses at the gene ends were 5 bases for V and 4 bases for J; bases not matched to a gene: 7. This CDR3 comprises 15 residues. This chain's CDR3 is CASSTDRGLRETQYF. CDR3 in DNA: TGTGCCAGCAGTACAGACAGGGGGCTTCGAGAGACCCAGTACTTC.

Ten or more counts support this clonotype. The chain employs TRBV9 and TRBJ2-2; D gene uncertain. The V and J ends lost 0 bases and 1 base respectively, with 7 bases between them. Germline lookup yields CDR1 SGDLS and CDR2 YYNGEE. The CDR3 is 15 amino acids. The CDR3 reads CASSVVPLNTGELFF. The CDR3 region has the DNA TGTGCCAGCAGCGTAGTCCCCCTGAACACCGGGGAGCTGTTTTTT.

This clonotype was detected only once. V is TRBV12-3 or TRBV12-4 and J is TRBJ2-7; D gene ambiguous. V lost 4 bases and J 3 bases, leaving 10 bases between the germline ends. CDR3 length: 13 residues. In DNA, the CDR3 is TGTGCCAGCAGTTCCGGGCCCCGCTACGAGCAGTACTTC. Translating it yields CASSSGPRYEQYF.

Only a few counts were recorded for this clonotype. The rearrangement uses TRBV3-1 and TRBJ2-5; D gene uncertain. The V end lost 0 bases, the J end lost 5 bases, and 10 bases lay between the germline ends. Germline V gene lookup returns CDR1 LGHDT and CDR2 YNNKEL (reference sequence). The CDR3 sequence is 14 residues long. The CDR3 spells CASSQEAIGETQYF. The CDR3 bases are TGTGCCAGCAGCCAAGAAGCAATTGGGGAGACCCAGTACTTC.

This clonotype appeared many times. The chain is built from TRBV6-5 and TRBJ2-1; 10 bases line up with TRBD2. Germline lookup yields CDR1 MNHEY and CDR2 SVGAGI. CDR3 length: 16 amino acids. V dropped 0 bases and J dropped 9; count of bases not matched to a gene: 8. The CDR3 nucleotides read TGTGCCAGCAGTTACTCGTTAACTAGCGGGAAGGGTGAGCAGTTCTTC. The encoded protein is CASSYSLTSGKGEQFF.